Detailed here is one T cell receptor (beta chain). The protocol was immunoSEQ multiplex PCR, while the TCRdb copy is restricted to in-frame clones and leaves out a portion. Here the sample spans fewer than 200,000 clones, 84% being singletons. These data come from a study of blood T cell repertoires in COVID-19. The V segment lost 6 bases and the J segment 1 base; nucleotides outside the gene matches: 4. This CDR3 contains 15 residues. Germline V CDR1 and CDR2: SGHVS, FNYEAQ. This chain links TRBV7-6 with TRBJ2-2, with 8 positions matching TRBD1. The origin of this receptor is a man aged 35-49 years who had recovered from COVID-19. Sample: peripheral blood. Here the CDR3 reads CASRPGTGNTGELFF. As DNA, the CDR3 is TGTGCCAGCAGACCCGGGACAGGGAACACCGGGGAGCTGTTTTTT.